This entry lists 13 T cell receptor beta chains sequenced from one sample in a study of CD8+ T cells in alopecia areata. Isolated RNA was reverse transcribed into cDNA used as the sequencing template. Profiled with immunoSEQ multiplex PCR; TCRdb holds only in-frame clones, not every one. In the table there are approximately 120,000 clones, around 60% of which are singletons. Treatment meaning: oral pan-JAK inhibitor, 5-10 mg twice daily. Material: CD4+ T cells sorted from blood, obtained at week 4, from a patient treated with tofacitinib. The receptors derive from a human donor with alopecia areata.

The chain recombines TRBV29-1 with TRBJ2-7; the D call may be TRBD1 or TRBD2 (5 bases each). Germline CDR1 is SQVTM and CDR2 is ANQGSEA. V lost 5 bases and J 6 bases, leaving 11 bases between the germline ends. The CDR3 sequence is 11 residues long. The CDR3 loop is CSVRDGAEQYF. CDR3 nucleotide sequence: TGCAGCGTTCGGGACGGGGCCGAGCAGTACTTC.

The table lists this clone with a few counts. The V and J genes are TRBV5-1 and TRBJ2-3; 9 nucleotides agree with TRBD2. Per the germline V gene, CDR1 is SGHRS and CDR2 is YFSETQ. With V trimmed by 4 bases and J by 0 bases, 3 bases remained unmatched. The CDR3 has 15 amino acids. The CDR3 sequence: CASSGTSPSTDTQYF. CDR3 sequence (DNA): TGCGCCAGCAGCGGGACTAGCCCTAGCACAGATACGCAGTATTTT.

The chain links TRBV28 to TRBJ1-5; D is undetermined. The CDR3 runs to 14 residues. Trimming removed 7 bases at V and 5 bases at J, with 15 bases between. Germline CDR1 reads MDHEN; CDR2 reads SYDVKM. The CDR3 DNA reads as TGTGCCAGCACCTCCTTTTCTTTCGATCAGCCCCAGCATTTT. Translated, it gives CASTSFSFDQPQHF.

This clone has a handful of counts. The chain combines TRBV4-2 with TRBJ2-1; D might be TRBD2 (5 bases). The V gene's germline CDR1 is LGHNA and CDR2 YNFKEQ. V gave up 0 bases and J gave up 4 bases, with 7 bases separating them. The CDR3 has 14 residues. In DNA form, the CDR3 reads TGTGCCAGCAGCCAAGATCGGGAATACAATGAGCAGTTCTTC. This encodes CASSQDREYNEQFF.

This clone was recorded many times. The chain has TRBV7-9 and TRBJ2-7; the D is unclear. Trimming left V 4 bases short and J 2 bases short, with 12 bases between. This CDR3 contains 14 residues. Germline CDR1 reads SEHNR; CDR2 reads FQNEAQ (reference sequence). CDR3 in amino acids: CASSSRYRPYEQYF. CDR3 nucleotide sequence: TGTGCCAGCAGCTCCCGGTACAGACCCTACGAGCAGTACTTC.

The chain carries TRBV30 and TRBJ1-1, with 12 bases identical to TRBD1. Losses at the gene ends were 3 bases for V and 6 bases for J; bases not matched to a gene: 2. Per germline, CDR1 GTSNPN and CDR2 SVGIG (reference sequence). The CDR3 totals 13 residues. The CDR3 spells CAWRGTGGSEAFF. DNA for the CDR3: TGTGCCTGGAGGGGGACAGGGGGCTCTGAAGCTTTCTTT.

This clone was counted only a few times. V and J are TRBV11-2 and TRBJ2-1; TRBD2 matches 12 bases. V dropped 3 bases and J dropped 6; count of bases not matched to a gene: 6. The CDR3 is made up of 16 amino acids. Looked up from germline, CDR1 is SGHAT and CDR2 is FQNNGV. DNA of the CDR3: TGTGCCAGCAGCTTCCGACTAGCGGGAGTCTTCAATGAGCAGTTCTTC. Translated: CASSFRLAGVFNEQFF. Drawing the rest from reference TRBV11-2 and TRBJ2-1, the complete variable domain is EAGVAQSPRYKIIEKRQSVAFWCNPISGHATLYWYQQILGQGPKLLIQFQNNGVVDDSQLPKDRFSAERLKGVDSTLKIQPAKLEDSAVYLCASSFRLAGVFNEQFFGPGTRLTVL.

This sequence joins TRBV29-1 and TRBJ2-2; D not resolved. Germline V gene data show CDR1 as SQVTM and CDR2 as ANQGSEA. The V and J ends lost 4 bases and 2 bases respectively, with 11 bases between them. CDR3 size: 14 residues. The chain's CDR3 is CSVGSQKNTGELFF. The DNA for the CDR3 is TGCAGCGTTGGGAGTCAGAAAAACACCGGGGAGCTGTTTTTT.

This sequence joins TRBV29-1 and TRBJ2-1; 12 nucleotides match TRBD2. The germline CDR1 and CDR2 sequences are SQVTM and ANQGSEA. This CDR3 has 14 amino acids. The trim removed 6 bases at V and 8 bases at J, leaving 8 bases unmatched. The CDR3, as DNA: TGCAGCGTCGCCTGGGGACTAGCGGGCGATGAGCAGTTCTTC. Residues: CSVAWGLAGDEQFF.

The chain uses TRBV14 and TRBJ1-2; D is unresolved. This CDR3 has 15 residues. V dropped 0 bases and J dropped 8 bases, with 16 bases sitting between them. Germline loops: CDR1 SGHDN, CDR2 FVKESK. The CDR3 region is CASSQDVGLFRGYTF. In nucleotides, the CDR3 is TGTGCCAGCAGCCAAGATGTAGGCCTTTTCCGCGGCTACACCTTC. Based on the CDR3 plus reference TRBV14 and TRBJ1-2, the full variable domain is EAGVTQFPSHSVIEKGQTVTLRCDPISGHDNLYWYRRVMGKEIKFLLHFVKESKQDESGMPNNRFLAERTGGTYSTLKVQPAELEDSGVYFCASSQDVGLFRGYTFGSGTRLTVV.

V and J are TRBV5-1 and TRBJ2-5; D remains unclear. This CDR3 has 14 residues. Germline V lookup: CDR1 SGHRS, CDR2 YFSETQ. CDR3 DNA: TGCGCTTCAGCAGCTATCCAGGCGCAAGAGACCCAGTACTTC. As protein: CASAAIQAQETQYF. The complete variable domain, with remaining parts taken from reference TRBV5-1 and TRBJ2-5, reads KAGVTQTPRYLIKTRGQQVTLSCSPISGHRSVSWYQQTPGQGLQFLFEYFSETQRNKGNFPGRFSGRQFSNSRSEMNVSTLELGDSALYLCASAAIQAQETQYFGPGTRLLVL.

V gene TRBV7-9 combines with J gene TRBJ1-6; 11 positions match TRBD1. After removal of 4 bases from V and 5 bases from J, the junction contained 10 bases not matched to a gene. CDR1 is SEHNR, CDR2 FQNEAQ, per germline (reference sequence). The CDR3 sequence is 18 residues long. The CDR3 nucleotides read TGTGCCAGCAGCTCAGGAGATGGGACAGGGGGGAATAATTCACCCCTCCACTTT. As protein: CASSSGDGTGGNNSPLHF.

This clone was counted a few times. The V call is TRBV29-1, the J call TRBJ1-1; 7 bases agree with TRBD1. V lost 0 bases and J lost 5; bases outside the gene matches: 6. CDR1 is SQVTM, CDR2 ANQGSEA, per germline. There are 14 residues in the CDR3. CDR3 bases: TGCAGCGTTGAAGATAGGGGGCCTGGGACTGAAGCTTTCTTT. Amino acid sequence: CSVEDRGPGTEAFF.